This T cell receptor beta chain emerged from a study of monozygotic twins with inflammatory bowel disease. Study-level points and caveats: Individual T cell subtypes were not distinguishable. Twins classed as concordant or discordant showed no difference in repertoire similarity, possibly from limited power.

The V gene's germline CDR1 is MNHEY and CDR2 SVGEGT. This CDR3 is 14 amino acids long. To note about this clonotype: Its antigen is not known.

TCRdb re-called the 5' RACE reads, yielding one record per CDR3 amino acid sequence without DNA. Seen in this sample are some 150,000 distinct CDR3 sequences; the ten most common clones hold 2.4%. The chain is built from TRBV6-2 or TRBV6-3 and TRBJ2-5. Sequencing was carried out using blood. The source of this sequence is a human donor with ulcerative colitis or Crohn's disease, or a healthy co-twin of an affected twin (not recorded which). CDR3 sequence: CASSYSTSRETQYF.